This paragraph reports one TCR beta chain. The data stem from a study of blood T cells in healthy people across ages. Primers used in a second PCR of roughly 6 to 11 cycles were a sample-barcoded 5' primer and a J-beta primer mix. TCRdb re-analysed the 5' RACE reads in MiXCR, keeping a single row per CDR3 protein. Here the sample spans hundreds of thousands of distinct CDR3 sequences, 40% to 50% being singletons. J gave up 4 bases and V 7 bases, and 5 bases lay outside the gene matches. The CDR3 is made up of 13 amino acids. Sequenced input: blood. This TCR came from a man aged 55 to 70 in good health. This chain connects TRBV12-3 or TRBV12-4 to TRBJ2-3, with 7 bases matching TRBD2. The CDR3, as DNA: TGTGCCAGCAATCGGGACTATCCAGATACGCAGTATTTT. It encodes CASNRDYPDTQYF.